The sequence of this T cell receptor beta chain was determined in a study of cytomegalovirus exposure and HLA in healthy donors. Comment on this clone: Its antigen is as yet unknown.

The protocol was immunoSEQ multiplex PCR, while the TCRdb copy is restricted to in-frame clones and leaves out a portion. The sample includes approximately 120,000 clones, around 90% of them seen just once. This CDR3 has 16 amino acids. Looked up from germline, CDR1 is MNHEY and CDR2 is SMNVEV (reference sequence). V was pared by 6 bases and J by 0 bases, with 9 bases of the junction left unmatched. Notes on the study in general: The authors listed around 150 TCR beta chains as cytomegalovirus-associated.

Source material: PBMCs. This chain uses TRBV27 with TRBJ2-3; TRBD2 matches at 7 bases. The origin of this receptor is a woman aged 18-29 years in good health and CMV-seronegative. This CDR3 is CASSRPGLPSTDTQYF. Written as DNA, the CDR3 is TGTGCCAGCAGCCGACCGGGACTACCAAGCACAGATACGCAGTATTTT.